This T cell receptor beta chain appears in the sequencing data of a study of beta chain features in type 1 diabetes. Whole-study findings and limits: Patients' naive, central memory and Treg TCRB repertoires seemed closer to one another than those of healthy donors.

CDR1 is SGHTA and CDR2 is FQGNSA in the germline V gene. V was clipped by 1 base and J by 8 bases, with 18 bases between them. The CDR3 contains 17 residues. A note on this clone: What it recognizes is unknown.

Of the isolated RNA, all was reverse transcribed, and so the sequenced material was expressed TCRB transcripts. Here immunoSEQ multiplex PCR was the method, and the copy in TCRdb shows in-frame clones only, minus some. The sample contains about 140,000 clones, around a tenth of which appear only once. This receptor was obtained from a woman aged 40 to 50 in good health. The chain recombines TRBV7-2 with TRBJ1-6, with D maybe TRBD1 (5 bases). The specimen was central memory CD4+ T cells from blood. The CDR3 is CASSLVPRGLAYSPLHF. The CDR3 coding sequence is TGTGCCAGCAGCTTAGTCCCCCGGGGACTGGCCTATTCACCCCTCCACTTT. Based on the CDR3 plus reference TRBV7-2 and TRBJ1-6, the full variable domain is GAGVSQSPSNKVTEKGKDVELRCDPISGHTALYWYRQSLGQGLEFLIYFQGNSAPDKSGLPSDRFSAERTGGSVSTLTIQRTQQEDSAVYLCASSLVPRGLAYSPLHFGNGTRLTVT.